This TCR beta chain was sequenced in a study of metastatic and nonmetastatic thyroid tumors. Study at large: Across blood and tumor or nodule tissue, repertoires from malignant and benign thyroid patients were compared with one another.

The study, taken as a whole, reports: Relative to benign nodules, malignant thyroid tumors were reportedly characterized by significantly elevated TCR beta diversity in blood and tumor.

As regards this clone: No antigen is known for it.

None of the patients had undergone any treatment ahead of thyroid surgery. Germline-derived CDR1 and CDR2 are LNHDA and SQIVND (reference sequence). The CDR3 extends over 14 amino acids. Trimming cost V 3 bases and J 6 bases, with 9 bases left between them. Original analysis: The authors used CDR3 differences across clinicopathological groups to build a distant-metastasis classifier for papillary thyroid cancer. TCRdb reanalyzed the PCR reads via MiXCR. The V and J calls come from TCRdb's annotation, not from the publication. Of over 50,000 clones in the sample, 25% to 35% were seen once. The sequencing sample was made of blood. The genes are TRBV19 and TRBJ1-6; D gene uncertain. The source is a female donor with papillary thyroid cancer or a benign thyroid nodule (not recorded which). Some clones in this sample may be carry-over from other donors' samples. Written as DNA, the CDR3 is TGTGCCAGTAGTATTGTGGCCACTAATTCACCCCTCCACTTT. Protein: CASSIVATNSPLHF. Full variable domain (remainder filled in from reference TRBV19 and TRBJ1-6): DGGITQSPKYLFRKEGQNVTLSCEQNLNHDAMYWYRQDPGQGLRLIYYSQIVNDFQKGDIAEGYSVSREKKESFPLTVTSAQKNPTAFYLCASSIVATNSPLHFGNGTRLTVT.